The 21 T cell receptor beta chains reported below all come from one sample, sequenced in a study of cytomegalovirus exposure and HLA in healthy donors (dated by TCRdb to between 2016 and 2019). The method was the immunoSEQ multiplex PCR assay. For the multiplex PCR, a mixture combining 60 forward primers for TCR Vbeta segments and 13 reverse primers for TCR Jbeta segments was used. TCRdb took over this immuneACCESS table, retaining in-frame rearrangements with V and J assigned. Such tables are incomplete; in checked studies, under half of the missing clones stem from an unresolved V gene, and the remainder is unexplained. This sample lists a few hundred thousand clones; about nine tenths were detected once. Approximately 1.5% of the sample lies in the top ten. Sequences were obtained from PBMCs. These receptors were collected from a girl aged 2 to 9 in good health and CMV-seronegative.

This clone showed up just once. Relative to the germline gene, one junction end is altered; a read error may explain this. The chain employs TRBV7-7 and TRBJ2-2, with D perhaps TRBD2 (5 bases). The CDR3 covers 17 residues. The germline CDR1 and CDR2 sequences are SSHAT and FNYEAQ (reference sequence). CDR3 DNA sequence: TGTGCTAGCAGCTTAAGGGCCCAGAGGGCAGGACCCGGGGAGCTGTTTTTT. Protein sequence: CASSLRAQRAGPGELFF.

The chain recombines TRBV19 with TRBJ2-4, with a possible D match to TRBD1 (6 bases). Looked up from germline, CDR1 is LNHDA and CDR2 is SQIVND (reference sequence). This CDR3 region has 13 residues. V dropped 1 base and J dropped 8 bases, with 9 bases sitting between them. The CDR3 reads CASSIVPGDIQYF. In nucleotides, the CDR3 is TGTGCCAGTAGTATAGTCCCAGGGGACATTCAGTACTTC. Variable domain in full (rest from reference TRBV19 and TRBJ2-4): DGGITQSPKYLFRKEGQNVTLSCEQNLNHDAMYWYRQDPGQGLRLIYYSQIVNDFQKGDIAEGYSVSREKKESFPLTVTSAQKNPTAFYLCASSIVPGDIQYFGAGTRLSVL.

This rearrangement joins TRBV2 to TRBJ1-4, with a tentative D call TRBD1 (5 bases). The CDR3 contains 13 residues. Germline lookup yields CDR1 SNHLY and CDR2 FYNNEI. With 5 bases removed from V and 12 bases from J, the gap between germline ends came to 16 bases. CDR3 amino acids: CASSQAYRGELFF. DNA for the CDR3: TGTGCCAGCAGTCAGGCCTATCGGGGGGAACTGTTTTTT.

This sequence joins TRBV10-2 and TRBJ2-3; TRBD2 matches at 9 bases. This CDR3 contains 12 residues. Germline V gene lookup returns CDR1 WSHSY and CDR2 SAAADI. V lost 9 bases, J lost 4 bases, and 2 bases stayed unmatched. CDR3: CASSGSADTQYF. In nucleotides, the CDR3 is TGCGCCAGTAGCGGGAGTGCAGATACGCAGTATTTT.

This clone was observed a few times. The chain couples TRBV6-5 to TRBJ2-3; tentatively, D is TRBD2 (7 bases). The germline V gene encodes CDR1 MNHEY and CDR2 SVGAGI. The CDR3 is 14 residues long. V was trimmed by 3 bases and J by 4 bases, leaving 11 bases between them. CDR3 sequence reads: CASSYGGASDTQYF. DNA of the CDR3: TGTGCCAGCAGTTATGGGGGGGCGTCAGATACGCAGTATTTT.

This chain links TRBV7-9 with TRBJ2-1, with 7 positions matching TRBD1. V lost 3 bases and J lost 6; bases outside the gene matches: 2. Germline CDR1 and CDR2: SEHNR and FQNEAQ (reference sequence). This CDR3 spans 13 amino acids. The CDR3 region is CASSLGQINEQFF. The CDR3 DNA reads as TGTGCCAGCAGCTTGGGACAGATCAATGAGCAGTTCTTC.

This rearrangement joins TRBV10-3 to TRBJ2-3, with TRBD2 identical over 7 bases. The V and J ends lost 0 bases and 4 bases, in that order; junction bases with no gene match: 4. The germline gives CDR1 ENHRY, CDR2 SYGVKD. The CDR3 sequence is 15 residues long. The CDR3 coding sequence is TGTGCCATCAGTGAGTCGACGGGAGGTTCAGATACGCAGTATTTT. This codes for CAISESTGGSDTQYF.

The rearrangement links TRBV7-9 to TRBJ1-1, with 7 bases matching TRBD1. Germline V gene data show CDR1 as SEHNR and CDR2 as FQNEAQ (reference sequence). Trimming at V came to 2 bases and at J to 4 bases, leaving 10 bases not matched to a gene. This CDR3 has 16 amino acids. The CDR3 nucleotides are TGTGCCAGCAGCTTATACCAGGGGGAGTTTGGCACTGAAGCTTTCTTT. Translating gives CASSLYQGEFGTEAFF.

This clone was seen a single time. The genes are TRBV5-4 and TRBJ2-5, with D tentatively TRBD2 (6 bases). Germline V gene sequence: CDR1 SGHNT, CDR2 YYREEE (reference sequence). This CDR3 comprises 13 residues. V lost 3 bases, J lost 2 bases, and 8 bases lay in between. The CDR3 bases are TGTGCCAGCAGCTACGGGGGACAAGAGACCCAGTACTTC. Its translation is CASSYGGQETQYF.

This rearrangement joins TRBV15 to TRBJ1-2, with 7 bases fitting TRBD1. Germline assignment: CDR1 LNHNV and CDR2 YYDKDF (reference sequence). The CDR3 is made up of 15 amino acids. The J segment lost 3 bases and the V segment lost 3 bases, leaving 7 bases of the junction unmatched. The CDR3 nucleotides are TGTGCCACCAGCAGTTTCGGAGACAGGGACTATGGCTACACCTTC. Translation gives CATSSFGDRDYGYTF.

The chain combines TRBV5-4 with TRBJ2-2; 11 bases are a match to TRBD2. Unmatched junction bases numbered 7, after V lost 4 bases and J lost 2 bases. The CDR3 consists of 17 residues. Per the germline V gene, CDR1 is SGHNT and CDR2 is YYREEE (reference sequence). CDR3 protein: CASSLRGLAANTGELFF. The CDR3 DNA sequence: TGTGCCAGCAGCCTCCGGGGACTAGCGGCAAACACCGGGGAGCTGTTTTTT. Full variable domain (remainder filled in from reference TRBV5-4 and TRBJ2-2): ETGVTQSPTHLIKTRGQQVTLRCSSQSGHNTVSWYQQALGQGPQFIFQYYREEENGRGNFPPRFSGLQFPNYSSELNVNALELDDSALYLCASSLRGLAANTGELFFGEGSRLTVL.

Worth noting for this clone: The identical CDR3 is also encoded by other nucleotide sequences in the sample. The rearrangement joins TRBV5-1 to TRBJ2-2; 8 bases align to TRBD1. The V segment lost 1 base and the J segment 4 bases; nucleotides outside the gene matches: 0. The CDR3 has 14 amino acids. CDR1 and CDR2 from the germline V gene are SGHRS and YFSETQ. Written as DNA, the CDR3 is TGCGCCAGCAGCTTGACAGGGGGCACCGGGGAGCTGTTTTTT. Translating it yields CASSLTGGTGELFF.

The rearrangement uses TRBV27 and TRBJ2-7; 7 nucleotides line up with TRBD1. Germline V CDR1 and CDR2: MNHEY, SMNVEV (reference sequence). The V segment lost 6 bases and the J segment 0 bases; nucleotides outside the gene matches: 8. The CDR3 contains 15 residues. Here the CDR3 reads CASRKGTESSYEQYF. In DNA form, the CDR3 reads TGTGCCAGCAGAAAAGGGACAGAGAGCTCCTACGAGCAGTACTTC.

The CDR3 DNA reads TGTGCCAGCAGTTTAATTGCCGGGACAGATAGCAATCAGCCCCAGCATTTT. Translated, it gives CASSLIAGTDSNQPQHF. This chain links TRBV28 with TRBJ1-5, with 7 bases aligning to TRBD1. This CDR3 comprises 17 residues. V was pared by 2 bases and J by 0 bases, with 7 bases of the junction left unmatched. Germline CDR1 and CDR2: MDHEN and SYDVKM.

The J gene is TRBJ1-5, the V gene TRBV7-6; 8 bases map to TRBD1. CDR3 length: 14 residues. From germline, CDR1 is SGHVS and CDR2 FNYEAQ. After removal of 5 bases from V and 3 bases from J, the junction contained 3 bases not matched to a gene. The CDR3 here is CASSPGQANQPQHF. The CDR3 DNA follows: TGTGCCAGCAGCCCGGGACAGGCCAATCAGCCCCAGCATTTT. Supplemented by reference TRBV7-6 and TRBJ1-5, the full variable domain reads GAGVSQSPRYKVTKRGQDVALRCDPISGHVSLYWYRQALGQGPEFLTYFNYEAQQDKSGLPNDRFSAERPEGSISTLTIQRTEQRDSAMYRCASSPGQANQPQHFGDGTRLSIL.

The CDR3 spells CASSLPVQERNYEQYF. The CDR3 DNA reads as TGCGCCAGCAGCTTGCCCGTCCAGGAGCGGAACTACGAGCAGTACTTC. The chain recombines TRBV5-1 with TRBJ2-7; weak D call: TRBD2 (5 bases). Looked up from germline, CDR1 is SGHRS and CDR2 is YFSETQ. V was clipped by 1 base and J by 3 bases, with 17 bases between them. CDR3 length: 16 amino acids.

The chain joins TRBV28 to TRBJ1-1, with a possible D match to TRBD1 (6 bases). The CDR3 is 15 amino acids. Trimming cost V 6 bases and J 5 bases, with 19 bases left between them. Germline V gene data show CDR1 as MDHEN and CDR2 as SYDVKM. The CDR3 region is CASRPIQQGWTEAFF. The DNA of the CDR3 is TGTGCCAGCAGGCCAATTCAACAGGGTTGGACTGAAGCTTTCTTT.

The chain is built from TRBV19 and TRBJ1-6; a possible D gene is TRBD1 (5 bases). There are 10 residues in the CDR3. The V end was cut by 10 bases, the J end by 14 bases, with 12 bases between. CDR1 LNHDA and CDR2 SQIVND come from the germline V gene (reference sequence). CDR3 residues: CATWDLSLHF. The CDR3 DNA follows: TGTGCCACTTGGGACTTGTCCCTCCACTTT.

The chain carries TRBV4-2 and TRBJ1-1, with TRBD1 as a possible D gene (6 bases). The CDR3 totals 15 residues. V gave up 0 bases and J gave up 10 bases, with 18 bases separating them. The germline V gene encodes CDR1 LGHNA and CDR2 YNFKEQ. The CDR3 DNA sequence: TGTGCCAGCAGCCAAGAGGGGGGGGCCCCTCAAACAGCTTTCTTT. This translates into CASSQEGGAPQTAFF.

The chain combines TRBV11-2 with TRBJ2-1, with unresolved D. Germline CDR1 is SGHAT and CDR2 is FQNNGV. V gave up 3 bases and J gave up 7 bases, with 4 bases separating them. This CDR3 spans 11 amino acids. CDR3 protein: CASSFSNEQFF. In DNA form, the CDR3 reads TGTGCCAGCAGCTTTAGTAATGAGCAGTTCTTC.

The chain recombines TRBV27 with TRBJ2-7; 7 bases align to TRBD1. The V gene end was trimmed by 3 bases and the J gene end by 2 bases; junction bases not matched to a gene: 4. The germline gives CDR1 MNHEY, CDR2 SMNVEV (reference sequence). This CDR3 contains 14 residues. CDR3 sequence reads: CASSLAQGAYEQYF. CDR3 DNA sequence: TGTGCCAGCAGTTTGGCCCAGGGGGCCTACGAGCAGTACTTC.